The TCR beta chain described here comes from a study of blood T cell repertoires in COVID-19 (dated by TCRdb to the early 2020s). Concerning the study at large: Collaborator samples came from the United States, Italy and Spain and covered acute and convalescent phases of COVID-19. Deeply sampled blood TCRbeta repertoires from subjects exposed to, actively infected with, or recovered from COVID-19 were included in the dataset. The sample metadata nearly always contained a de-identified subject ID, COVID-19 status, age in years and sex. The material from the prospective study consisted of cDNA or gDNA derived from T cells, B-cell-depleted T cells, or PBMCs. Where available, HLA class I and class II types were obtained from metadata supplied by the sample provider rather than from assay-based typing. Samples were obtained from the ongoing ImmuneRACE study (first 160 participants) and from 1,000 to 1,500 subjects provided by 6 global collaborators. A freely available public database, intended as a resource for researchers studying the immune response to SARS-CoV-2, is where the repertoires were released. Results and caveats for the whole study, not just this receptor: Clinical and demographic metadata were provided uncurated, with the amount varying by source and participant.

In this sample, this clone turned up a few times. Its target antigen remains unknown. It has no much larger one-base neighbor in the sample; base qualities were not kept. Each collaborating institution followed its own protocols to collect whole blood in K2EDTA tubes. Collaborator samples were shipped for TCRbeta analysis as frozen whole blood, isolated PBMCs, or DNA extracted from either sample type. TCRbeta CDR3 regions were amplified from genomic DNA using the immunoSEQ Assay, a bias-controlled multiplex PCR. In the original analysis: The number of nucleated cells in each sample was estimated from the amplification of reference gene primers within the assay. Sequence reads were collapsed and filtered to measure the absolute abundance of every unique TCRbeta CDR3 rearrangement. For each sample, productive Simpson clonality was calculated as the square root of Simpson's diversity index across productive rearrangements. TCRdb carries this immuneACCESS record with in-frame sequences only. Its versions omit some clonotypes, under half of them owing to an unresolved V gene in the studies checked, with the rest unexplained. V, J and clone size reflect that table, while D and trimming were determined from the DNA. Counted in this sample were about 250,000 clones; about 80% of them appeared once. Approximately 4.8% of the sample rests with the top ten.

Clipping removes 7 bases from V and 1 base from J, with 5 as the unmatched junction base count. Taken from cysteine to phenylalanine, the CDR3 has 14 residues. CDR3 DNA is the only sequence kept; it has 42 bases, read in frame from the first base. For CDR1 and CDR2, the germline V gene (reference sequence) lists SEHNR and FQNEAQ. The sequenced material came from peripheral blood. The V gene is TRBV7-9 and the J gene is TRBJ1-1; TRBD1 agrees with 8 junctional bases. This TCR came from a man aged 45-65 years with active or convalescent COVID-19. The encoded CDR3 is CASNPGTGNTEAFF. The nucleotide sequence reads as follows: TGTGCCAGCAACCCTGGGACAGGGAACACTGAAGCTTTCTTT.